This T cell receptor (beta chain) was obtained from a study of blood T cell repertoires in COVID-19. Background on the study: Sites in the United States, Italy and Spain provided acute and convalescent COVID-19 samples. PBMCs, B-cell-depleted T cells, or T cells provided the cDNA or gDNA that made up the material.

Per the original data handling: Estimates of nucleated cell counts were drawn from the amplification of reference gene primers. Assay used: immunoSEQ multiplex PCR; TCRdb lists only in-frame clones, some missing. The D gene and trimming were derived from the DNA, and the V and J assignments and clone size from that table. The table lists around 330,000 clones, roughly 90% of them singletons. Germline V gene lookup returns CDR1 SGHVS and CDR2 FQNEAQ. Trimming took off 3 bases at V and 0 bases at J, with 9 bases between the two ends. This CDR3 contains 15 residues. In terms of age and location, participants ranged from roughly 18 to 95 years and lived in about 25 US areas.

The chain recombines TRBV7-8 with TRBJ1-5, with no clear D. This TCR was sampled from a man aged 55 to 70 who had recovered from COVID-19. The sequencing input was PBMCs or T cells enriched from blood (not recorded which). This chain's CDR3 is CASSFAGHSNQPQHF. The CDR3 DNA sequence: TGTGCCAGCAGCTTTGCGGGCCATAGCAATCAGCCCCAGCATTTT.